The present entry profiles one T cell receptor (beta chain) with its context. Data came from immunoSEQ multiplex PCR; TCRdb stores just in-frame clones and leaves some out. The repertoire holds about 20,000 clones, with around 78% as singletons. This specimen comes from a study of OX40 agonist ivuxolimab in advanced cancers. In the study overall: Subjects had a mean age of about 65 years, with a range of 23 to 79; roughly 80% were male.

Germline CDR1 is SGDLS and CDR2 is YYNGEE. The V gene lost 4 bases and the J gene lost 4 bases, with 14 bases spanning the gap. The CDR3 has 14 residues. The chain links TRBV9 to TRBJ1-1; perhaps TRBD1 as D (5 bases). This receptor was identified in an adult with an advanced solid tumor such as melanoma, head and neck, liver or kidney cancer. The material sequenced was CD4+ or CD8+ T cells sorted from blood, taken in a trial of the OX40 agonist ivuxolimab. In nucleotides, the CDR3 is TGTGCCAGCAGCCAGGGCCCCGTCGGCACTGAAGCTTTCTTT. Amino acids: CASSQGPVGTEAFF.